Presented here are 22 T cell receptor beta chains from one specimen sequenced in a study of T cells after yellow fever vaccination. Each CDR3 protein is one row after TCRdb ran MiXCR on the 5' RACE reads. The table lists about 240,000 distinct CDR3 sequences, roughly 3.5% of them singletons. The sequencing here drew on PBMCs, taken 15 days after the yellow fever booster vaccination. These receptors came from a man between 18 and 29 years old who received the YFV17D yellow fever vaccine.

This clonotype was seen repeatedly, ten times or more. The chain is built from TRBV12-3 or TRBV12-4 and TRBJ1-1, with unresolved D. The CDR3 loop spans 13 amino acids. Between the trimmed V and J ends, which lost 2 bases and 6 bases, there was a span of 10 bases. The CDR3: CASSLSTGAEAFF. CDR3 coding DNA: TGTGCCAGCAGTTTAAGTACCGGGGCTGAAGCTTTCTTT.

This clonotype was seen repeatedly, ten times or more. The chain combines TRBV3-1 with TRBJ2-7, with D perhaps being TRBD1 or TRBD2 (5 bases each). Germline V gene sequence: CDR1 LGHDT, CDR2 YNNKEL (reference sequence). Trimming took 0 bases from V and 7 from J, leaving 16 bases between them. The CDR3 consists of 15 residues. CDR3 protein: CASSQDPGAQKEQYF. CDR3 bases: TGTGCCAGCAGCCAAGATCCCGGGGCCCAGAAAGAGCAGTACTTC.

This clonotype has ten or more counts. CDR3 nucleotides: TGCGCCAGCAGCTTGGCGGGGCAGAACACTGAAGCTTTCTTT. Protein: CASSLAGQNTEAFF. The J gene is TRBJ1-1, the V gene TRBV5-1; D perhaps matches TRBD1 (5 bases). Germline CDR1 reads SGHRS; CDR2 reads YFSETQ. This CDR3 spans 14 amino acids. Trimming left V 0 bases short and J 1 base short, with 7 bases between.

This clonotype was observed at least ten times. Here the CDR3 DNA reads TGTGCCAGCAGCTCCCGGGCCCTGGGAGCTTTCTTT. Encoded protein: CASSSRALGAFF. The chain carries TRBV7-9 and TRBJ1-1; D not certain. Germline CDR1 reads SEHNR; CDR2 reads FQNEAQ (reference sequence). Trimming removed 4 bases from V and 10 bases from J, with 13 bases in between. The CDR3 covers 12 residues. Full variable domain (rest looked up from reference TRBV7-9 and TRBJ1-1): DTGVSQNPRHKITKRGQNVTFRCDPISEHNRLYWYRQTLGQGPEFLTYFQNEAQLEKSRLLSDRFSAERPKGSFSTLEIQRTEQGDSAMYLCASSSRALGAFFGQGTRLTVV.

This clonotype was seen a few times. The CDR3 nucleotides are TGTGCCAGCACCATACAGGGGGGTGGCTACACCTTC. Translation gives CASTIQGGGYTF. The rearrangement joins TRBV6-5 to TRBJ1-2, with 8 bases lining up with TRBD1. The CDR3 is 12 amino acids. CDR1 and CDR2 from the germline V gene are MNHEY and SVGAGI. V lost 7 bases, J lost 7 bases, and 5 bases stayed unmatched.

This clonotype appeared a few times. The CDR3 is CASSLDRGHQPQHF. For the CDR3, the DNA is TGTGCCAGCAGTCTAGACAGGGGCCATCAGCCCCAGCATTTT. This chain joins TRBV28 and TRBJ1-5; 8 bases are shared with TRBD1. The V gene end was trimmed by 5 bases and the J gene end by 5 bases; junction bases not matched to a gene: 5. The CDR3 length is 14 residues. The germline V gene has CDR1 MDHEN and CDR2 SYDVKM.

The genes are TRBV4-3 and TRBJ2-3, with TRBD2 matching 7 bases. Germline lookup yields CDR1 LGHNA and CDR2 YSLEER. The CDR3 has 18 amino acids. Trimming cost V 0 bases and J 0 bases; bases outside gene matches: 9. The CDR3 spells CASSQEPGGTFSTDTQYF. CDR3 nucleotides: TGCGCCAGCAGCCAAGAACCCGGGGGGACCTTTAGCACAGATACGCAGTATTTT.

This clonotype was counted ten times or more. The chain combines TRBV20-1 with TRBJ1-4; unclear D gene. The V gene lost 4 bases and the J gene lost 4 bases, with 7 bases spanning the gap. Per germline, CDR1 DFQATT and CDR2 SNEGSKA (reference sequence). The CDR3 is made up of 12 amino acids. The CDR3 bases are TGCAGTGCTATTGCGTTTAATGAAAAACTGTTTTTT. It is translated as CSAIAFNEKLFF.

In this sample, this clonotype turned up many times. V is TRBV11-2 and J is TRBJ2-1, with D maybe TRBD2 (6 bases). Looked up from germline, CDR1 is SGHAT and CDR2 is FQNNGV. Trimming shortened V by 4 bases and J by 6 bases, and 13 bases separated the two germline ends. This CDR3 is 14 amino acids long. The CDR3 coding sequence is TGTGCCAGCAGCTCGGCCGGACTACGCAATGAGCAGTTCTTC. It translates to CASSSAGLRNEQFF.

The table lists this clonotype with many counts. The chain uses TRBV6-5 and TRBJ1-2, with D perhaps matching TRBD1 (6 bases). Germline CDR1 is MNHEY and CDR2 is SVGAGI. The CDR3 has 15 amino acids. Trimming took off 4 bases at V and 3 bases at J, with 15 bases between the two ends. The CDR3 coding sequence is TGTGCCAGCAGTTCCTGGGGGGGGCCAGACTATGGCTACACCTTC. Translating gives CASSSWGGPDYGYTF.

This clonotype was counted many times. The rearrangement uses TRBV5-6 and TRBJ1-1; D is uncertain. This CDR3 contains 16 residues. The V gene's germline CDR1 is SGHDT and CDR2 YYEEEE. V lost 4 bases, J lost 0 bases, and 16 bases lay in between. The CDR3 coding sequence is TGTGCCAGCAGCCGACATGCCCTCGGCCTGAACACTGAAGCTTTCTTT. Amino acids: CASSRHALGLNTEAFF.

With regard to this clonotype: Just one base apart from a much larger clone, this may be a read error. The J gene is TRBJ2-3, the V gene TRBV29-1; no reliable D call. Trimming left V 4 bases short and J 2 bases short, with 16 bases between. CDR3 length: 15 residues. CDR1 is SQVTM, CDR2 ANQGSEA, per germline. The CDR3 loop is CSVGPSGSLTDTQYF. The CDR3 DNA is TGCAGCGTTGGCCCATCCGGGTCCCTCACAGATACGCAGTATTTT.

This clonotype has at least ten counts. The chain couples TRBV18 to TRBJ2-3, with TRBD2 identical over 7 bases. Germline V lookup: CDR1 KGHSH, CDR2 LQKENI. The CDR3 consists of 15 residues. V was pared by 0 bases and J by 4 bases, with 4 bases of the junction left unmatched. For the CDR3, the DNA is TGTGCCAGCTCACCACCCTTAACTAGCGCAGATACGCAGTATTTT. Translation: CASSPPLTSADTQYF.

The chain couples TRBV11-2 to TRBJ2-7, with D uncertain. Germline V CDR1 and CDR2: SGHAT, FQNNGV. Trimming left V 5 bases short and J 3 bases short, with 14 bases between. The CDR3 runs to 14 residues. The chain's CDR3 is CASSRLGGNYEQYV. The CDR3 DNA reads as TGTGCCAGCAGCCGGTTGGGCGGAAACTACGAGCAGTACGTC.

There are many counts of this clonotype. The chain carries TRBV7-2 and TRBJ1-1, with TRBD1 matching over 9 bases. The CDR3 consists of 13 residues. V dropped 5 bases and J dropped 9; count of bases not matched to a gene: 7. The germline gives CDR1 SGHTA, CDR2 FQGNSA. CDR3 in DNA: TGTGCCAGCAGCCCGGACAGGGGCGGGAAAGCTTTCTTT. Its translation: CASSPDRGGKAFF.

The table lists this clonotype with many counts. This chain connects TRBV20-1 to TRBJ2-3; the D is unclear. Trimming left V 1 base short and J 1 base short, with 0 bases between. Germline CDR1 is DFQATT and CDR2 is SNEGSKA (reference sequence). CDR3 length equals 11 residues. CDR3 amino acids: CSARGTDTQYF. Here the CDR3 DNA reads TGCAGTGCTAGAGGCACAGATACGCAGTATTTT.

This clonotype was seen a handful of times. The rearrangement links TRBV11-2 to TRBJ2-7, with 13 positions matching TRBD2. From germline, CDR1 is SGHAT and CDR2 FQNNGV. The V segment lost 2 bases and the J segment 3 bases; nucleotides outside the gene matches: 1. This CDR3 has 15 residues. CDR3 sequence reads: CASSLRTSGSYEQYF. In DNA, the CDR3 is TGTGCCAGCAGCTTACGGACTAGCGGGAGCTACGAGCAGTACTTC.

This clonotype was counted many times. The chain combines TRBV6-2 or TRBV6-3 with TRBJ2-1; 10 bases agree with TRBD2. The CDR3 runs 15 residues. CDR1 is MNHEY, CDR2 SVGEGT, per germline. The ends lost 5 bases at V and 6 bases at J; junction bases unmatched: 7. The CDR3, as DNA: TGTGCCAGCAGTACTGCTAGCGGGGGTAGCAATGAGCAGTTCTTC. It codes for CASSTASGGSNEQFF.

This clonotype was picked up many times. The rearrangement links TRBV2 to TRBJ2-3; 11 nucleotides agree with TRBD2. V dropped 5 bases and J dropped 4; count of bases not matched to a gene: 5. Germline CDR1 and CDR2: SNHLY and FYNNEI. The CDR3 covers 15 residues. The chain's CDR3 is CASSRSGGVPDTQYF. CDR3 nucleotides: TGTGCCAGCAGTCGTAGCGGGGGGGTTCCAGATACGCAGTATTTT.

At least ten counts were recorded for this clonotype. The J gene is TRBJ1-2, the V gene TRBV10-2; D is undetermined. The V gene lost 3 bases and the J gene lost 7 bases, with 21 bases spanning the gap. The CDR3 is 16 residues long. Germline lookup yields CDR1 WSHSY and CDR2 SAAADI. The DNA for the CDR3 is TGCGCCAGCAGTGACCCTACCCCGGCGGGGAGAAGTGGCTACACCTTC. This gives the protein CASSDPTPAGRSGYTF.

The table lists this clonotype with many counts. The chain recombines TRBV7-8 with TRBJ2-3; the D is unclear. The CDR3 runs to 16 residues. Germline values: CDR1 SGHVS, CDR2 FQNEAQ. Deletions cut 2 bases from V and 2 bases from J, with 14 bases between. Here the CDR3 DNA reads TGTGCCAGCAGCTTAAGAGACCCTCCTAACACAGATACGCAGTATTTT. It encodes CASSLRDPPNTDTQYF.

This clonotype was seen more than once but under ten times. CDR3: CASSLWGRNYGYTF. In nucleotides, the CDR3 is TGTGCCAGCAGTTTATGGGGCCGAAACTATGGCTACACCTTC. This chain connects TRBV28 to TRBJ1-2; D unclear. Trimming stripped 0 bases from V and 2 bases from J, with 7 bases between. The CDR3 has 14 residues. The germline CDR1 and CDR2 sequences are MDHEN and SYDVKM.